The 7 T cell receptor beta chains reported below all come from one sample, sequenced in a study of blood T cell repertoires in COVID-19. Libraries were prepared by immunoSEQ multiplex PCR; TCRdb keeps only in-frame clonotypes and omits some of them. In the table there are 150,000 or so clones, about 90% of which are singletons. The sequenced sample consisted of peripheral blood. The receptors were gathered from a man between 25 and 39 years old with COVID-19, enrolled during active disease.

The V and J genes are TRBV28 and TRBJ1-1, with 11 bases identical to TRBD1. Per the germline V gene, CDR1 is MDHEN and CDR2 is SYDVKM. Trimming cost V 4 bases and J 5 bases; bases outside gene matches: 6. The CDR3 has 15 residues. The CDR3 DNA reads as TGTGCCAGCAGTTGGGGGACAGGGGGTTTGACTGAAGCTTTCTTT. Protein product: CASSWGTGGLTEAFF.

The genes are TRBV7-8 and TRBJ1-1, with 7 bases identical to TRBD1. Germline CDR1 is SGHVS and CDR2 is FQNEAQ. The CDR3 spans 15 residues. Germline trimming cut 5 bases from V and 2 bases from J; bases unmatched to any gene: 8. CDR3 residues: CASSDRDGVNTEAFF. The DNA for the CDR3 is TGTGCCAGCAGCGACAGGGATGGGGTTAACACTGAAGCTTTCTTT.

V gene TRBV2 combines with J gene TRBJ1-3; 8 positions agree with TRBD1. This CDR3 has 17 amino acids. V lost 2 bases and J lost 2; bases outside the gene matches: 8. The germline gives CDR1 SNHLY, CDR2 FYNNEI. This CDR3 reads CASSERVGRGPGNTIYF. CDR3 DNA sequence: TGTGCCAGCAGTGAAAGGGTTGGCAGGGGGCCTGGAAACACCATATATTTT.

V usage is TRBV28 and J usage is TRBJ1-2; TRBD1 matches at 7 bases. After removal of 5 bases from V and 4 bases from J, the junction contained 10 bases not matched to a gene. The germline V gene has CDR1 MDHEN and CDR2 SYDVKM. The CDR3 totals 15 residues. CDR3 DNA sequence: TGTGCCAGCAGTCCCCCGACAGGGAGGAGCTATGGCTACACCTTC. Its translation: CASSPPTGRSYGYTF.

This clone is a singleton in its sample. J is TRBJ2-1 and V is TRBV30; TRBD2 agrees at 12 bases. Germline V lookup: CDR1 GTSNPN, CDR2 SVGIG (reference sequence). CDR3 length: 15 amino acids. After removal of 0 bases from V and 8 bases from J, the junction contained 5 bases not matched to a gene. In DNA form, the CDR3 reads TGTGCCTGGAGTGTACTGACTAGCGGGAGTTATGAGCAGTTCTTC. Encoded protein: CAWSVLTSGSYEQFF.

The chain has TRBV7-9 and TRBJ1-3, with 7 bases fitting TRBD1. The J segment lost 0 bases and the V segment lost 5 bases, leaving 7 bases of the junction unmatched. Germline CDR1 SEHNR, CDR2 FQNEAQ (reference sequence). CDR3 length equals 16 residues. The CDR3 sequence: CASSLGTASSGNTIYF. CDR3 nucleotides: TGTGCCAGCAGCCTCGGGACAGCTAGCTCTGGAAACACCATATATTTT.

The rearrangement links TRBV29-1 to TRBJ2-3; 11 bases agree with TRBD2. The V and J ends lost 5 bases and 7 bases, in that order; junction bases with no gene match: 8. Germline V gene lookup returns CDR1 SQVTM and CDR2 ANQGSEA. CDR3 length: 14 amino acids. The CDR3, as DNA: TGCAGCGTTCTTAGCGGGGGGGGGTTAAATACGCAGTATTTT. Protein sequence: CSVLSGGGLNTQYF.